One sample yielded the 22 T cell receptor beta chains listed below, sequenced in a study of spatial heterogeneity in lung cancer. Time point denoted: sample taken at primary tumor resection. TCRdb re-called the 5' RACE reads with MiXCR, one entry per CDR3 protein. Among more than 700 distinct CDR3 sequences, roughly 23% were seen once, and the ten largest hold less than 25%. Sequencing was performed on normal lung tissue next to the tumor, taken at surgery. All receptors come from a male donor with early-stage non-small cell lung cancer.

This clonotype qualifies as medium-sized. Because this beta chain is a stray read in a library intended to capture alpha chains, its abundance should not be given much weight. The chain combines TRBV5-5 with TRBJ2-1, with a tentative D call TRBD2 (6 bases). Trimming pared 2 bases from V and 11 bases from J, leaving 20 bases between. The germline V gene has CDR1 SGHKS and CDR2 YYEKEE (reference sequence). This CDR3 contains 15 residues. CDR3 DNA sequence: TGTGCCAGCAGCTTTGGACTCTCCAGTCGGACTAAGCAGTTCTTC. It specifies CASSFGLSSRTKQFF.

This clonotype is medium-sized. This beta chain represents an off-target read in a library built for alpha chains; its size is of limited meaning. The chain employs TRBV6-5 and TRBJ2-7; no clear D. Germline CDR1 reads MNHEY; CDR2 reads SVGAGI. The CDR3 sequence is 15 residues long. Trimming shortened V by 5 bases and J by 0 bases, and 14 bases separated the two germline ends. The DNA of the CDR3 is TGTGCCAGCAGTGAGCAGGTGGTAAGCTCCTACGAGCAGTACTTC. Amino acid sequence: CASSEQVVSSYEQYF.

Sample share makes this clonotype medium-sized. Being off target in a library aimed at alpha chains, this beta chain has a size of little meaning. The genes are TRBV20-1 and TRBJ2-7; 7 positions match TRBD1. Germline V CDR1 and CDR2: DFQATT, SNEGSKA (reference sequence). V was pared by 1 base and J by 4 bases, with 7 bases of the junction left unmatched. This CDR3 has 14 amino acids. CDR3 residues: CSARAPGTEYEQYF. Written as DNA, the CDR3 is TGCAGTGCTAGAGCTCCCGGGACAGAGTACGAGCAGTACTTC.

This clonotype was recorded only once. Because the library targeted alpha chains, this beta chain is an off-target read whose size means little. This chain links TRBV20-1 with TRBJ2-3, with 15 bases that match TRBD2. This CDR3 region has 14 residues. The V gene end was trimmed by 7 bases and the J gene end by 7 bases; junction bases not matched to a gene: 6. Germline values: CDR1 DFQATT, CDR2 SNEGSKA (reference sequence). CDR3 sequence reads: CSGIGTSGRYTQYF. The CDR3, as DNA: TGCAGTGGGATAGGGACTAGCGGGAGGTATACGCAGTATTTT.

In this sample, this clonotype is large. With the library built for alpha chains, this beta chain is off target and its frequency is not meaningful. The chain uses TRBV18 and TRBJ2-2, with D unclear. There are 15 residues in the CDR3. The V end lost 3 bases, the J end lost 1 base, and 9 bases lay between the germline ends. Per germline, CDR1 KGHSH and CDR2 LQKENI. CDR3 nucleotide sequence: TGTGCCAGCTCACCGTTAGACGGGAACACCGGGGAGCTGTTTTTT. Translation gives CASSPLDGNTGELFF.

By share of the sample, this clonotype is large. This beta chain slipped into a library made for alpha chains as a stray read, so its size is not meaningful. This chain links TRBV7-2 with TRBJ2-4, with a possible D match to TRBD1 (5 bases). This CDR3 has 14 amino acids. V lost 2 bases and J 6 bases, leaving 11 bases between the germline ends. Germline-derived CDR1 and CDR2 are SGHTA and FQGNSA. The CDR3 bases are TGTGCCAGCAGCTTAACAGGTGGTGGAAACATTCAGTACTTC. Its protein is CASSLTGGGNIQYF.

In its sample, this clonotype is large (0.1 to 1%). This beta chain lies outside the target of a library built for alpha chains; its clone size means little. The chain combines TRBV10-3 with TRBJ1-2, with a tentative D call TRBD1 (6 bases). Trimming shortened V by 10 bases and J by 1 base, and 13 bases separated the two germline ends. Germline assignment: CDR1 ENHRY and CDR2 SYGVKD. This CDR3 spans 13 amino acids. The CDR3 sequence: CATMWGHNYGYTF. Here the CDR3 DNA reads TGTGCCACCATGTGGGGGCATAACTATGGCTACACCTTC.

This clonotype is large. This beta chain appears as a stray read in a library generated for alpha chains; its size is not informative. This chain uses TRBV6-5 with TRBJ2-7; either TRBD1 or TRBD2 may fit D (7 bases each). Germline loops: CDR1 MNHEY, CDR2 SVGAGI. The V gene lost 6 bases and the J gene lost 6 bases, with 21 bases spanning the gap. This CDR3 is built from 15 residues. The CDR3 is CASSRDYQGGFEQYF. CDR3 DNA: TGTGCCAGCAGCCGGGACTATCAGGGGGGGTTCGAGCAGTACTTC.

By share, this clonotype counts as large. A library made for alpha chains picked up this beta chain off target, so its size means little. The gene calls are TRBV9 and TRBJ2-3; D might be TRBD2 (5 bases). Germline CDR1 reads SGDLS; CDR2 reads YYNGEE. Trimming shortened V by 5 bases and J by 4 bases, and 14 bases separated the two germline ends. This CDR3 has 14 residues. CDR3: CASSLYEGADTQYF. Here the CDR3 DNA reads TGTGCCAGCAGTTTGTACGAGGGAGCAGATACGCAGTATTTT.

This clonotype is deemed medium-sized. Within a library made for alpha chains, this beta chain is off target, and its count is uninformative. The chain is built from TRBV7-2 and TRBJ2-5; TRBD2 matches 10 bases. The CDR3 has 16 residues. Trimming at V came to 5 bases and at J to 2 bases, leaving 8 bases not matched to a gene. Germline-derived CDR1 and CDR2 are SGHTA and FQGNSA. The CDR3 DNA is TGTGCCAGCAGCCAGTCCGCAGCGGGGGGGCAAGAGACCCAGTACTTC. As protein: CASSQSAAGGQETQYF. Supplemented by reference TRBV7-2 and TRBJ2-5, the full variable domain reads GAGVSQSPSNKVTEKGKDVELRCDPISGHTALYWYRQSLGQGLEFLIYFQGNSAPDKSGLPSDRFSAERTGGSVSTLTIQRTQQEDSAVYLCASSQSAAGGQETQYFGPGTRLLVL.

By share, this clonotype counts as medium-sized. This beta chain is a stray sequence in a library constructed for alpha chains; its clone size is not meaningful. The V gene is TRBV6-2 or TRBV6-3, the J gene TRBJ2-5; weak D call: TRBD1 (5 bases). V was pared by 8 bases and J by 1 base, with 8 bases between. This CDR3 comprises 12 residues. Germline V gene data show CDR1 as MNHEY and CDR2 as SVGEGT. CDR3 in amino acids: CASSDSQETQYF. CDR3 coding DNA: TGTGCCAGCTCTGACAGCCAAGAGACCCAGTACTTC.

Relative to its sample, this clonotype is medium-sized. This beta chain was picked up by a library intended for alpha chains and is off target, so its count carries little meaning. This chain uses TRBV28 with TRBJ2-7; 9 positions match TRBD1. Germline lookup yields CDR1 MDHEN and CDR2 SYDVKM. V trimming: 5 bases; J trimming: 0 bases; junction bases outside the gene matches: 8. The CDR3 is made up of 16 amino acids. The CDR3 region is CASSPYGQGSSYEQYF. The DNA for the CDR3 is TGTGCCAGCAGTCCATATGGACAGGGGAGCTCCTACGAGCAGTACTTC.

This clonotype ranks as large (0.1 to 1%). This beta chain is an unintended read in a library built for alpha chains; its size means little. The chain carries TRBV20-1 and TRBJ2-5; 7 positions match TRBD1. V trimming: 5 bases; J trimming: 5 bases; junction bases outside the gene matches: 14. CDR3 size: 15 residues. The V gene's germline CDR1 is DFQATT and CDR2 SNEGSKA (reference sequence). The CDR3 DNA follows: TGCAGTGCTCACCAGGCAGGGGGTGGGTTGGAGACCCAGTACTTC. The encoded protein is CSAHQAGGGLETQYF.

By sample fraction, this clonotype is large. A library prepared for alpha chains yielded this beta chain as an off-target read; its size is of little meaning. V and J are TRBV28 and TRBJ2-7, with 9 bases that match TRBD2. Germline V gene lookup returns CDR1 MDHEN and CDR2 SYDVKM. The CDR3 totals 13 residues. V gave up 6 bases and J gave up 2 bases; unmatched junction bases: 2. The CDR3 loop is CASRTSGAYEQYF. In nucleotides, the CDR3 is TGTGCCAGCAGGACTAGCGGAGCCTACGAGCAGTACTTC.

In regard to this clonotype: The size of this beta chain means little, since it is a stray read in a library made for alpha chains. The chain uses TRBV20-1 and TRBJ2-7, with D tentatively TRBD1 (5 bases). CDR3 length: 13 residues. CDR1 DFQATT and CDR2 SNEGSKA come from the germline V gene (reference sequence). The ends were cut back, 3 bases at V and 2 bases at J, with 11 bases in the middle. CDR3 sequence reads: CSASWGQPYEQYF. CDR3 coding DNA: TGCAGTGCTAGCTGGGGCCAGCCCTACGAGCAGTACTTC.

This clonotype showed up just a few times. This beta chain came through as a stray read in a library set up for alpha chains, and its size says little. The rearrangement uses TRBV2 and TRBJ2-5; TRBD2 agrees at 9 bases. CDR3 length: 13 amino acids. CDR1 and CDR2 (germline): SNHLY, FYNNEI. The V and J ends lost 7 bases and 5 bases, in that order; junction bases with no gene match: 5. Here the CDR3 DNA reads TGTGCCAGCATGGGGACTAGCTCGGAGACCCAGTACTTC. It is translated as CASMGTSSETQYF. The full variable domain, completed using reference TRBV2 and TRBJ2-5, is EPEVTQTPSHQVTQMGQEVILRCVPISNHLYFYWYRQILGQKVEFLVSFYNNEISEKSEIFDDQFSVERPDGSNFTLKIRSTKLEDSAMYFCASMGTSSETQYFGPGTRLLVL.

This clonotype is large (0.1 to 1%) by share. Found in a library prepared for alpha chains, this beta chain is an off-target read, and its abundance has little meaning. This sequence joins TRBV7-2 and TRBJ2-1; 11 nucleotides line up with TRBD1. V lost 5 bases to trimming and J lost 8 bases; unmatched junction nucleotides: 8. This CDR3 is built from 15 residues. CDR1 SGHTA and CDR2 FQGNSA come from the germline V gene. Here the CDR3 DNA reads TGTGCCAGCAGCCTGTATGGGACAGGGGGGGATGAGCAGTTCTTC. Translation gives CASSLYGTGGDEQFF.

This clonotype is termed medium-sized. This beta chain was picked up by a library intended for alpha chains and is off target, so its count carries little meaning. This chain uses TRBV5-8 with TRBJ2-4; no clear D gene. The V end was cut by 5 bases, the J end by 0 bases, with 12 bases between. CDR3 length equals 15 residues. Germline CDR1 reads SGHTS; CDR2 reads YDEGEE. The chain's CDR3 is CASSGDNQAKNIQYF. CDR3 nucleotide sequence: TGTGCCAGCAGTGGGGATAACCAAGCCAAAAACATTCAGTACTTC.

A word on this clonotype: The library was designed around alpha chains, so this beta chain is a stray read whose abundance carries little weight. The chain carries TRBV10-3 and TRBJ1-4; D call uncertain. The CDR3 length is 12 residues. CDR1 is ENHRY, CDR2 SYGVKD, per germline. V lost 10 bases and J 6 bases, leaving 12 bases between the germline ends. CDR3 bases: TGTGCCACCGCAAGGGAGGATGAAAAACTGTTTTTT. Protein: CATAREDEKLFF.

This clonotype is termed large. This beta chain is an off-target read within a library intended for alpha chains, so its frequency means little. The chain recombines TRBV3-1 with TRBJ2-3, with D tentatively TRBD2 (6 bases). The CDR3 has 13 residues. The germline CDR1 and CDR2 sequences are LGHDT and YNNKEL (reference sequence). The V end lost 4 bases, the J end lost 9 bases, and 14 bases lay between the germline ends. As DNA, the CDR3 is TGTGCCAGCAGCCCCAGGGAGGCCTCCACGCAGTATTTT. This translates into CASSPREASTQYF.

Note on this clonotype: Being off target in a library aimed at alpha chains, this beta chain has a size of little meaning. This chain uses TRBV4-1 with TRBJ2-6; D unresolved. CDR3 length: 16 residues. CDR1 and CDR2 from the germline V gene are MGHRA and YSYEKL. Between the trimmed V and J ends, which lost 4 bases and 0 bases, there was a span of 10 bases. This chain's CDR3 is CASSLPGRSGANVLTF. The CDR3 DNA sequence: TGCGCCAGCAGCCTCCCAGGCCGCTCTGGGGCCAACGTCCTGACTTTC.

On this clonotype: A library made for alpha chains picked up this beta chain off target, so its size means little. CDR3 coding DNA: TGCAGCGTTGCTAGCGGGGTTAGTGAGACCCAGTACTTC. This codes for CSVASGVSETQYF. The chain employs TRBV29-1 and TRBJ2-5; 9 nucleotides line up with TRBD2. V was pared by 4 bases and J by 5 bases, with 5 bases of the junction left unmatched. The CDR3 length is 13 residues. The germline CDR1 and CDR2 sequences are SQVTM and ANQGSEA. The whole variable domain, remainder taken from reference TRBV29-1 and TRBJ2-5, is SAVISQKPSRDICQRGTSLTIQCQVDSQVTMMFWYRQQPGQSLTLIATANQGSEATYESGFVIDKFPISRPNLTFSTLTVSNMSPEDSSIYLCSVASGVSETQYFGPGTRLLVL.